The 24 T cell receptor beta chains listed next were all sequenced from one sample in a study of blood T cell repertoires in COVID-19. Method: immunoSEQ multiplex PCR; TCRdb's copy keeps in-frame clones and lacks some. This sample has about 290,000 clones, with over 80% found just once. Specimen: peripheral blood. These receptors were taken from a woman aged 45-59 years with active or convalescent COVID-19.

This clone is a singleton in its sample. Other nucleotide sequences in the sample specify the same CDR3. The genes are TRBV5-1 and TRBJ2-1, with 11 bases lining up with TRBD2. CDR3 length: 16 amino acids. Unmatched junction bases numbered 1, after V lost 2 bases and J lost 0 bases. CDR1 SGHRS and CDR2 YFSETQ come from the germline V gene. Here the CDR3 reads CASSFTSGSSYNEQFF. CDR3 sequence (DNA): TGCGCCAGCAGCTTTACTAGCGGGAGCTCCTACAATGAGCAGTTCTTC. Supplemented by reference TRBV5-1 and TRBJ2-1, the full variable domain reads KAGVTQTPRYLIKTRGQQVTLSCSPISGHRSVSWYQQTPGQGLQFLFEYFSETQRNKGNFPGRFSGRQFSNSRSEMNVSTLELGDSALYLCASSFTSGSSYNEQFFGPGTRLTVL.

The chain combines TRBV6-6 with TRBJ2-2; D might be TRBD2 (6 bases). The V end was cut by 2 bases, the J end by 4 bases, with 14 bases between. Germline V lookup: CDR1 MNHNY, CDR2 SVGAGI (reference sequence). The CDR3 contains 16 residues. The DNA of the CDR3 is TGTGCCAGCAGTTACGTGGTAGCGGAGATCACCGGGGAGCTGTTTTTT. This gives the protein CASSYVVAEITGELFF.

This clone was detected only once. The chain carries TRBV7-9 and TRBJ2-1, with a weak D call TRBD2 (6 bases). The germline V gene encodes CDR1 SEHNR and CDR2 FQNEAQ (reference sequence). The ends were cut back, 4 bases at V and 5 bases at J, with 12 bases in the middle. The CDR3 is made up of 14 amino acids. The CDR3 DNA is TGTGCCAGCAGCTCCCGTAGCGGAGACAATGAGCAGTTCTTC. The encoded protein is CASSSRSGDNEQFF. Combining the CDR3 with reference TRBV7-9 and TRBJ2-1 gives the whole variable domain DTGVSQNPRHKITKRGQNVTFRCDPISEHNRLYWYRQTLGQGPEFLTYFQNEAQLEKSRLLSDRFSAERPKGSFSTLEIQRTEQGDSAMYLCASSSRSGDNEQFFGPGTRLTVL.

V usage is TRBV23-1 and J usage is TRBJ1-2; TRBD1 matches 9 bases. TRBV23-1 is known as an ORF, though its function is uncertain. The CDR3 contains 17 residues. V lost 7 bases, J lost 7 bases, and 19 bases stayed unmatched. The CDR3 nucleotides are TGCGCCAGCACCTCTGGGACAGGGCGTGACCGGGTGTGTGGCTACACCTTC. Amino acid sequence: CASTSGTGRDRVCGYTF.

The V gene is TRBV28, the J gene TRBJ1-2, with TRBD1 identical over 10 bases. J gave up 6 bases and V 2 bases, and 9 bases lay outside the gene matches. Germline assignment: CDR1 MDHEN and CDR2 SYDVKM. The CDR3 spans 16 residues. In nucleotides, the CDR3 is TGTGCCAGCAGTTTAGCTGGTGACAGGGGGCTAGATGGCTACACCTTC. It yields the protein CASSLAGDRGLDGYTF.

This sequence joins TRBV11-2 and TRBJ2-1, with D possibly matching TRBD1 (5 bases). The CDR3 has 14 amino acids. CDR1 is SGHAT and CDR2 is FQNNGV in the germline V gene. Trimming removed 0 bases at V and 6 bases at J, with 9 bases between. The CDR3 DNA reads TGTGCCAGCAGCTTAGATCGACAGAGCAATGAGCAGTTCTTC. This codes for CASSLDRQSNEQFF.

V gene TRBV28 combines with J gene TRBJ1-5; D is perhaps TRBD1 (6 bases). The CDR3 runs 15 residues. Germline assignment: CDR1 MDHEN and CDR2 SYDVKM. The V end lost 4 bases, the J end lost 6 bases, and 16 bases lay between the germline ends. The CDR3 region has the DNA TGTGCCAGCAGTTCCTCACAGGGTAGGAGTCAGCCCCAGCATTTT. This sequence encodes CASSSSQGRSQPQHF.

The rearrangement joins TRBV6-6 to TRBJ2-3; 7 positions match TRBD2. The CDR3 spans 16 residues. The trim removed 6 bases at V and 1 base at J, leaving 10 bases unmatched. Germline V gene data show CDR1 as MNHNY and CDR2 as SVGAGI (reference sequence). The CDR3 loop is CASRPFGGIGTDTQYF. CDR3 nucleotides: TGTGCCAGCAGGCCGTTCGGGGGGATCGGCACAGATACGCAGTATTTT.

This chain uses TRBV5-1 with TRBJ2-1; 10 bases line up with TRBD2. Germline V gene lookup returns CDR1 SGHRS and CDR2 YFSETQ. The J segment lost 4 bases and the V segment lost 4 bases, leaving 8 bases of the junction unmatched. The CDR3 length is 16 residues. DNA of the CDR3: TGCGCCAGCAGCCCTCTGACTAGCGGGCGGTACAATGAGCAGTTCTTC. The encoded protein is CASSPLTSGRYNEQFF.

This sequence joins TRBV7-6 and TRBJ2-1; tentatively, D is TRBD2 (5 bases). Germline assignment: CDR1 SGHVS and CDR2 FNYEAQ. CDR3 size: 17 residues. Between the trimmed V and J ends, which lost 1 base and 0 bases, there was a span of 13 bases. The CDR3 sequence: CASSLVSGSNSYNEQFF. The CDR3 DNA is TGTGCCAGCAGCTTAGTCTCGGGATCCAACTCCTACAATGAGCAGTTCTTC.

V and J are TRBV3-1 (or the pseudogene TRBV3-2) and TRBJ2-1; 7 nucleotides align to TRBD2. V was pared by 4 bases and J by 2 bases, with 5 bases of the junction left unmatched. CDR1 is LGHDT, CDR2 YNNKEL, per germline (reference sequence). The CDR3 contains 15 residues. The CDR3 is CASSPGGGPYNEQFF. CDR3 DNA sequence: TGTGCCAGCAGCCCCGGGGGAGGGCCCTACAATGAGCAGTTCTTC.

The chain links TRBV5-1 to TRBJ2-5, with TRBD2 identical over 9 bases. This CDR3 comprises 16 residues. Per germline, CDR1 SGHRS and CDR2 YFSETQ. V lost 4 bases, J lost 1 base, and 8 bases stayed unmatched. Here the CDR3 DNA reads TGCGCCAGCAGCAGCGGTCCAGCGGGAGGCCAAGAGACCCAGTACTTC. Translating it yields CASSSGPAGGQETQYF. The full variable domain, with the rest looked up from reference TRBV5-1 and TRBJ2-5, is KAGVTQTPRYLIKTRGQQVTLSCSPISGHRSVSWYQQTPGQGLQFLFEYFSETQRNKGNFPGRFSGRQFSNSRSEMNVSTLELGDSALYLCASSSGPAGGQETQYFGPGTRLLVL.

This clone was counted only a few times. Mismatch with germline at one junction end may stem from a read error. The chain links TRBV28 to TRBJ1-1; D gene uncertain. The CDR3 runs 14 residues. The germline V gene has CDR1 MDHEN and CDR2 SYDVKM. The CDR3 here is CASRTMPPNNEAFF. The CDR3 coding sequence is TGTGCCAGCAGGACTATGCCACCGAACAATGAAGCTTTCTTT.

The rearrangement uses TRBV6-2 or TRBV6-3 and TRBJ2-1; D gene ambiguous. The CDR3 runs 12 residues. Germline values: CDR1 MNHEY, CDR2 SVGEGT. V lost 4 bases and J 6 bases, leaving 7 bases between the germline ends. DNA for the CDR3: TGTGCCAGCAGTTTCCCGGTCAATGAGCAGTTCTTC. It specifies CASSFPVNEQFF.

The chain employs TRBV4-2 and TRBJ1-2, with D uncertain. Germline assignment: CDR1 LGHNA and CDR2 YNFKEQ. The CDR3 covers 15 residues. V lost 0 bases and J 4 bases, leaving 12 bases between the germline ends. This CDR3 is CASSQDSSRSYGYTF. DNA of the CDR3: TGTGCCAGCAGCCAAGATTCCTCACGGAGCTATGGCTACACCTTC.

This clone was recorded at least ten times. V usage is TRBV10-2 and J usage is TRBJ1-6, with TRBD1 matching over 9 bases. The CDR3 contains 15 residues. The germline V gene encodes CDR1 WSHSY and CDR2 SAAADI. The ends lost 5 bases at V and 11 bases at J; junction bases unmatched: 10. CDR3 in amino acids: CASSTPPGQGAPLHF. DNA for the CDR3: TGCGCCAGCAGTACCCCTCCGGGACAGGGCGCACCCCTCCACTTT.

This chain joins TRBV19 and TRBJ1-6; 7 bases are shared with TRBD1. Trimming at V came to 3 bases and at J to 7 bases, leaving 6 bases not matched to a gene. This CDR3 comprises 15 residues. From germline, CDR1 is LNHDA and CDR2 SQIVND (reference sequence). The CDR3 coding sequence is TGTGCCAGTAGTATGGACATCAGGGGGAATTCACCCCTCCACTTT. Protein product: CASSMDIRGNSPLHF. Complete variable domain (other parts from reference TRBV19 and TRBJ1-6): DGGITQSPKYLFRKEGQNVTLSCEQNLNHDAMYWYRQDPGQGLRLIYYSQIVNDFQKGDIAEGYSVSREKKESFPLTVTSAQKNPTAFYLCASSMDIRGNSPLHFGNGTRLTVT.

This rearrangement joins TRBV6-5 to TRBJ2-5, with 9 nucleotides matching TRBD2. Germline trimming cut 10 bases from V and 2 bases from J; bases unmatched to any gene: 8. Germline-derived CDR1 and CDR2 are MNHEY and SVGAGI. The CDR3 spans 14 residues. CDR3 amino acids: CATLTSGRQETQYF. CDR3 bases: TGTGCCACCCTGACTAGCGGACGACAAGAGACCCAGTACTTC.

The DNA of the CDR3 is TGTGCCAGCGGAGGACTAGCGGGGCCCTACGAGCAGTACTTC. Its translation is CASGGLAGPYEQYF. This rearrangement joins TRBV2 to TRBJ2-7; 12 bases map to TRBD2. The CDR3 sequence is 14 residues long. With V trimmed by 8 bases and J by 2 bases, 4 bases remained unmatched. Germline loops: CDR1 SNHLY, CDR2 FYNNEI.

In the case of this clone: This same CDR3 is encoded by further DNA sequences in the sample. The chain joins TRBV9 to TRBJ2-7, with TRBD2 identical over 8 bases. Unmatched junction bases numbered 6, after V lost 0 bases and J lost 4 bases. Germline V gene lookup returns CDR1 SGDLS and CDR2 YYNGEE. The CDR3 covers 15 residues. In nucleotides, the CDR3 is TGTGCCAGCAGCGTAGGAACTAGCGGAAGTTACGAGCAGTACTTC. Translating it yields CASSVGTSGSYEQYF.

The V gene is TRBV12-5, the J gene TRBJ1-3; the D gene is possibly TRBD1 (6 bases). The V gene lost 0 bases and the J gene lost 1 base, with 19 bases spanning the gap. This CDR3 spans 19 amino acids. In germline, CDR1 is LGHNT, CDR2 FRNRAP. DNA of the CDR3: TGTGCTAGTGGTTTGGTACGGGGGGGGCTCTACCTATCTGGAAACACCATATATTTT. It specifies CASGLVRGGLYLSGNTIYF.

V gene TRBV29-1 combines with J gene TRBJ1-2, with 7 bases matching TRBD1. Germline CDR1 SQVTM, CDR2 ANQGSEA. This CDR3 comprises 12 residues. The V and J ends lost 4 bases and 14 bases, in that order; junction bases with no gene match: 13. The CDR3 here is CSVGVTGSPETF. CDR3 nucleotide sequence: TGCAGCGTTGGTGTGACAGGGTCCCCAGAAACCTTC.

The chain carries TRBV28 and TRBJ1-1; tentatively, D is TRBD1 (6 bases). The CDR3 covers 17 residues. In germline, CDR1 is MDHEN, CDR2 SYDVKM. V was cut by 8 bases and J by 1 base, with 23 bases left in between. CDR3: CASPDGGQVGPNTEAFF. The DNA of the CDR3 is TGTGCCAGCCCCGACGGGGGGCAGGTGGGGCCGAACACTGAAGCTTTCTTT.

V gene TRBV30 combines with J gene TRBJ2-7; tentative D call: TRBD2 (6 bases). V lost 5 bases and J 3 bases, leaving 14 bases between the germline ends. Per the germline V gene, CDR1 is GTSNPN and CDR2 is SVGIG (reference sequence). The CDR3 spans 13 residues. CDR3 loop: CAWAVGGNYEQYF. The CDR3 nucleotides read TGTGCCTGGGCCGTGGGAGGAAACTACGAGCAGTACTTC.